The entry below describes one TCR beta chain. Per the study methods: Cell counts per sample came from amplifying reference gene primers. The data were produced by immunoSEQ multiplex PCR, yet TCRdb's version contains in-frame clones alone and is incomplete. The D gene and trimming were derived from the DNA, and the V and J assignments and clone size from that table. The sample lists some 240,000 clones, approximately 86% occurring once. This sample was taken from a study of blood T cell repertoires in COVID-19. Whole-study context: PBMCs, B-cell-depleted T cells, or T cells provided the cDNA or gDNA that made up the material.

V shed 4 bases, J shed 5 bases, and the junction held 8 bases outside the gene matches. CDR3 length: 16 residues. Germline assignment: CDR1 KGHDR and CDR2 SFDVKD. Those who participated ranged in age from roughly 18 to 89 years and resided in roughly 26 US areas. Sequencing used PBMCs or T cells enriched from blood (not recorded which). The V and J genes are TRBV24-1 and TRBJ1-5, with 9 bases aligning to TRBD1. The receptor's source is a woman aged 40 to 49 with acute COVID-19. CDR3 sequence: CATSDSGTGTDQPQHF. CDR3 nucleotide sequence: TGTGCCACCAGTGACTCCGGGACAGGGACGGATCAGCCCCAGCATTTT.